The clone carrying this TCR beta chain was picked up a small number of times. Its specificity is unknown. Treatment specified: approximately nine-day PBMC culture with coronavirus spike peptide pools or control peptides (ViraFEST assay). Sequencing of the DNA from cultured CD4+ T cells was carried out with the Oncomine TCR Beta short-read assay. TCRdb redid the calling of the PCR reads with MiXCR, one entry per CDR3 protein. The table records around 19,000 distinct CDR3 sequences, around four fifths of them present only once. This sample was included in a study of vaccination and CD4 T cells after COVID-19. V was clipped by 0 bases and J by 6 bases, with 7 bases between them. The CDR3 covers 13 residues. The germline V gene encodes CDR1 SGDLS and CDR2 YYNGEE.

The sequencing here drew on CD4+ T cells from blood, cultured in vitro, taken after SARS-CoV-2 vaccination. The source is a human donor who received a COVID-19 vaccine. V gene TRBV9 combines with J gene TRBJ2-1; D remains ambiguous. CDR3 in amino acids: CASSVGLSNEQFF. The DNA for the CDR3 is TGTGCCAGCAGCGTAGGTCTGAGCAATGAGCAGTTCTTC.